This T cell receptor (beta chain) comes out of a study of response to subunit inactivated influenza vaccine. V was pared by 1 base and J by 0 bases, with 6 bases of the junction left unmatched. Per the germline V gene, CDR1 is SGHVS and CDR2 is FQNEAQ. CDR3 size: 18 residues. TCRdb processed the RT-PCR reads anew with MiXCR; each CDR3 protein has one entry. Counted here are under 950,000 distinct CDR3 sequences, approximately 22% occurring once; the ten biggest clones make up about 10%. The sequence was collected from a man aged 50 or older who received an inactivated influenza vaccine. This chain links TRBV7-8 with TRBJ2-2, with TRBD1 matching over 9 bases. Sequencing was performed on PBMCs from blood, taken 4 to 6 days after vaccination. The CDR3 nucleotides read TGTGCCAGCAGCTTAGGGGGACAGGGACTAACGAACACCGGGGAGCTGTTTTTT. Its protein is CASSLGGQGLTNTGELFF.